This is a list of T cell receptor beta chains from one sample in a study of OX40 agonist ivuxolimab in advanced cancers. Only in-frame clones appear in the TCRdb table, and some are missing; sequencing was by immunoSEQ multiplex PCR. The table has under 20,000 clones, approximately 84% seen once. This specimen was CD4+ or CD8+ T cells sorted from blood, taken in a trial of the OX40 agonist ivuxolimab. These receptors all stem from an adult with an advanced solid tumor such as melanoma, head and neck, liver or kidney cancer. Each CDR3 is given with its conserved first and last residue. The D gene is left open where the match is weak. Clone size is not always given. Where it is, it says once, few, many or a class for expanded clones.

j_call | d_call | v_call | clone_size | cdr3_nt | cdr3_aa
TRBJ2-2 | - | TRBV5-4 | - | TGTGCCAGCAGCTTGGTCCCAACCACCGGGGAGCTGTTTTTT | CASSLVPTTGELFF
TRBJ2-2 | TRBD1 | TRBV2 | - | TGTGCCAGCCGGGACAGGGGCAAATGGCGGGAATTCGCGAACACCGGGGAGCTGTTTTTT | CASRDRGKWREFANTGELFF
TRBJ2-3 | - | TRBV5-1 | - | TGCGCCAGCAGCTTGGTCGGGGGCGATGCGCAGTATTTT | CASSLVGGDAQYF
TRBJ1-1 | TRBD1 | TRBV12-5 | - | TGTGCTAGTGGTCCCACCGGGACAGGGTTTTGCGCTGAAGCTTTCTTT | CASGPTGTGFCAEAFF
TRBJ1-1 | TRBD1 | TRBV6-5 | - | TGTGCCAGCAGTTTATCAGGGGGAGTGAACACTGAAGCTTTCTTT | CASSLSGGVNTEAFF
TRBJ2-7 | - | TRBV11-1 | - | TGTGCCAGCAGCCGAGACAGTTACGAGCAGTACTTC | CASSRDSYEQYF
TRBJ2-7 | - | TRBV4-1 | - | TGCGCCAGCAGCCACCACCTCAGACAGGGACTCTCCTACGAGCAGTACTTC | CASSHHLRQGLSYEQYF
TRBJ1-4 | - | TRBV6-6 | - | TGTGCCAGCACCGACCCCGGGGCAACTAATGAAAAACTGTTTTTT | CASTDPGATNEKLFF
TRBJ2-2 | - | TRBV28 | - | TGTGCCAGCCGACCGGGACAGAACACCGGGGAGCTGTTTTTT | CASRPGQNTGELFF
TRBJ2-7 | TRBD2 | TRBV27 | - | TGTGCCAGCAGTTCCTCCAGGGTGGGACTAGCGGGGTCCTACGAGCAGTACTTC | CASSSSRVGLAGSYEQYF
TRBJ2-1 | TRBD2 | TRBV6-5 | - | TGTGCCAGCACGGGAGGGAATGAGCAGTTCTTC | CASTGGNEQFF
TRBJ2-7 | - | TRBV29-1 | few | TGCAGCGTTGAGGCCGCGCAAACCTACGAGCAGTACTTC | CSVEAAQTYEQYF
TRBJ1-4 | - | TRBV6-1 | - | TGTGCCAGCTCACCGATTTTGAGTGAAAAACTGTTTTTT | CASSPILSEKLFF
TRBJ2-3 | - | TRBV27 | - | TGTGCCAGCAGCTATACACAGGCGGATACGCAGTATTTT | CASSYTQADTQYF
TRBJ2-7 | - | TRBV19 | once | TGTGCCAGTGCAGGGACCTACGAGCAGTACTTC | CASAGTYEQYF
TRBJ2-2 | - | TRBV7-3 | few | TGTGCCAGCAGTTGGATGTCGAACACCGGGGAGCTGTTTTTT | CASSWMSNTGELFF
TRBJ1-2 | - | TRBV12-5 | - | TGTGCTAGTGGTTTGGTACAGGGACGGTTTAACTATGGCTACACCTTC | CASGLVQGRFNYGYTF
TRBJ1-4 | - | TRBV5-8 | - | TGTGCCAGCAGCTCTTCCACAACCCCGTCCCGGAAACTGTTTTTT | CASSSSTTPSRKLFF
TRBJ2-1 | - | TRBV5-8 | - | TGTGCCAGCAGCTTGGCGGACTTCAACAATGAGCAGTTCTTC | CASSLADFNNEQFF
TRBJ2-3 | TRBD2 | TRBV29-1 | - | TGCAGCGTTGAAAGCGGGGCCGGGGGCACAGATACGCAGTATTTT | CSVESGAGGTDTQYF